This T cell receptor (beta chain) was sequenced for a study of CD8+ T cells in alopecia areata. Study summary: For the treated group, dosing was oral tofacitinib at 5 to 10 mg twice daily.

This clone has a count of ten or more. Its antigen is as yet unknown. The treatment denotes: oral pan-JAK inhibitor, 5-10 mg twice daily. Findings and caveats of the study: While tofacitinib was given, many expanded lesional clones persisted in scalp and blood. The study found tofacitinib significantly decreased scalp clonality and expanded CD8+ clones among the top 100.

V was cut by 1 base and J by 8 bases, with 11 bases left in between. The CDR3 is 13 amino acids. CDR1 is SGHTA, CDR2 FQGTGA, per germline. RNA extraction and reverse transcription yielded cDNA as sequencing template. Assay used: immunoSEQ multiplex PCR; TCRdb lists only in-frame clones, some missing. The sample contains 150,000 to 250,000 clones, 58% of which appear only once. The specimen was CD4+ T cells sorted from blood, collected at week 24, from a patient treated with tofacitinib. The TCR comes from a human donor with alopecia areata. V and J are TRBV7-3 and TRBJ1-1; D call uncertain. The CDR3 here is CASSLNHLSEAFF. CDR3 DNA sequence: TGTGCCAGCAGCTTAAATCACCTCTCAGAAGCTTTCTTT.